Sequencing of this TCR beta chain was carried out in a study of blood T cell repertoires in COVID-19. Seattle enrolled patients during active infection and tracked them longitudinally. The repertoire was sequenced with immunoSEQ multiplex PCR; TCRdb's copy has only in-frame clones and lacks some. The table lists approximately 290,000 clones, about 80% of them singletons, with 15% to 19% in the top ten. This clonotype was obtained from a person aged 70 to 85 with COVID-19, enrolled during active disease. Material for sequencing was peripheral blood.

The CDR3 is CASSTGVANYNEQFF. CDR3 sequence (DNA): TGTGCCAGCAGCACCGGGGTGGCAAACTACAATGAGCAGTTCTTC. The chain joins TRBV9 to TRBJ2-1; D is possibly TRBD2 (5 bases). This CDR3 has 15 residues. Germline V gives CDR1 SGDLS, CDR2 YYNGEE. V was pared by 4 bases and J by 3 bases, with 14 bases between.